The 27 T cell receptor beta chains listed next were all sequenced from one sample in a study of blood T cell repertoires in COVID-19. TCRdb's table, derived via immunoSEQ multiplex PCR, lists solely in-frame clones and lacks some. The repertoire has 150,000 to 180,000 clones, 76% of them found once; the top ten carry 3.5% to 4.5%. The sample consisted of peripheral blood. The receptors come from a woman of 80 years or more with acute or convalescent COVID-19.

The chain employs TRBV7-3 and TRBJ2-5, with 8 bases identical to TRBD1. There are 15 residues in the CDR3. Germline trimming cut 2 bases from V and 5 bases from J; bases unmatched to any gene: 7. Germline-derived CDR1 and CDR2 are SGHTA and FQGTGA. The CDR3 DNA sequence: TGTGCCAGCAGCTTAGGACAGGGCTGGGCTGAGACCCAGTACTTC. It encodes CASSLGQGWAETQYF. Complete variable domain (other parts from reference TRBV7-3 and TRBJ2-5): GAGVSQTPSNKVTEKGKYVELRCDPISGHTALYWYRQSLGQGPEFLIYFQGTGAADDSGLPNDRFFAVRPEGSVSTLKIQRTERGDSAVYLCASSLGQGWAETQYFGPGTRLLVL.

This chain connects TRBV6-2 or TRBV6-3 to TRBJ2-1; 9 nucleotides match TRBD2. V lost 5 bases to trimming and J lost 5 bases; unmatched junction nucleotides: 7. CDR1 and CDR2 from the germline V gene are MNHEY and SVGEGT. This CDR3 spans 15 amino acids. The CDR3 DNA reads TGTGCCAGCAGTCTAGCGGGAAAGCGTAACAATGAGCAGTTCTTC. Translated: CASSLAGKRNNEQFF.

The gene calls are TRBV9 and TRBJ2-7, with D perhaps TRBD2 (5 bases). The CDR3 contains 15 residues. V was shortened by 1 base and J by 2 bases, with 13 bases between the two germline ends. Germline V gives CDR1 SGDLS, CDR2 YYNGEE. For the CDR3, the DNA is TGTGCCAGCAGCGTATACCCAGAGGGTCCCTACGAGCAGTACTTC. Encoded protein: CASSVYPEGPYEQYF. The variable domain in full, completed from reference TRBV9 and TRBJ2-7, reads DSGVTQTPKHLITATGQRVTLRCSPRSGDLSVYWYQQSLDQGLQFLIQYYNGEERAKGNILERFSAQQFPDLHSELNLSSLELGDSALYFCASSVYPEGPYEQYFGPGTRLTVT.

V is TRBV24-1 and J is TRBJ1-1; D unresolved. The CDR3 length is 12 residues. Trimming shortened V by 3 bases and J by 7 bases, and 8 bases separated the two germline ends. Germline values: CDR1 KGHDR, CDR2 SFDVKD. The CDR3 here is CATSDISGEAFF. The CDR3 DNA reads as TGTGCCACCAGTGATATAAGCGGTGAAGCTTTCTTT.

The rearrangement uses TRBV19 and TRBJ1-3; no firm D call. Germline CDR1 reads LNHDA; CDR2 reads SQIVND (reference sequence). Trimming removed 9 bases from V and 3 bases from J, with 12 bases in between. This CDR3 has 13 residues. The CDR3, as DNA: TGTGCCAGCAGGTTGGATGGTGGAAACACCATATATTTT. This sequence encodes CASRLDGGNTIYF.

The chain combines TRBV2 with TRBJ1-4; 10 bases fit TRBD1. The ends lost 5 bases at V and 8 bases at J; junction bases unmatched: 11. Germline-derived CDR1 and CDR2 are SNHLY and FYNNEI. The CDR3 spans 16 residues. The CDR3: CASSLRTGGLGEKLFF. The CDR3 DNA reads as TGTGCCAGCAGTTTGAGGACAGGGGGTCTTGGAGAAAAACTGTTTTTT.

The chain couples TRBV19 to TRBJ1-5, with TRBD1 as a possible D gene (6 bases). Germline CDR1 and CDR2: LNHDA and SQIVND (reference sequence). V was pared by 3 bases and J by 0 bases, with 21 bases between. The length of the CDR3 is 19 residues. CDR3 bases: TGTGCCAGTAGTATGGGGACGGGGGGGCTGAGGTATAGCAATCAGCCCCAGCATTTT. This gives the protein CASSMGTGGLRYSNQPQHF. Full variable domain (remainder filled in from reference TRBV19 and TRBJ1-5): DGGITQSPKYLFRKEGQNVTLSCEQNLNHDAMYWYRQDPGQGLRLIYYSQIVNDFQKGDIAEGYSVSREKKESFPLTVTSAQKNPTAFYLCASSMGTGGLRYSNQPQHFGDGTRLSIL.

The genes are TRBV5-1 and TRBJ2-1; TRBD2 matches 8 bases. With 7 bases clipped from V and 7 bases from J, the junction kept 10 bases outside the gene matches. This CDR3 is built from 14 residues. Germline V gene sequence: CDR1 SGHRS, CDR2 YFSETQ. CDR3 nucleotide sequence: TGCGCCAGCTCCTCCCCCGGGACTAGAAATGAGCAGTTCTTC. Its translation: CASSSPGTRNEQFF.

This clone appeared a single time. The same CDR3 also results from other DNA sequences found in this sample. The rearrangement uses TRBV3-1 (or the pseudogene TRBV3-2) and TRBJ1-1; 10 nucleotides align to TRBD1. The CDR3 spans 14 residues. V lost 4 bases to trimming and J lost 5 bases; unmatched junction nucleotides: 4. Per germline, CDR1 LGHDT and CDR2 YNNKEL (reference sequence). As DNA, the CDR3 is TGTGCCAGCAGCCCGAGGGACAGGGGAACTGAAGCTTTCTTT. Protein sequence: CASSPRDRGTEAFF.

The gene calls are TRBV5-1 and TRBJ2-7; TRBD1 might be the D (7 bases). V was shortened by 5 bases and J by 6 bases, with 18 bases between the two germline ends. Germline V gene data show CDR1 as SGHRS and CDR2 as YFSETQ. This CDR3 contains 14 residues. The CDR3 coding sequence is TGCGCCAGCAGACTTACCTCAGGGGGGAGCGAGCAGTACTTC. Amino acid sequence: CASRLTSGGSEQYF.

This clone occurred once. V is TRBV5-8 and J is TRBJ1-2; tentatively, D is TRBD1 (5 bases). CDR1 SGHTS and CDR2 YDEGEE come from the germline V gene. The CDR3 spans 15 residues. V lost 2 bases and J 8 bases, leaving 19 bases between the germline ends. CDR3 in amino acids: CASSLIRRGTGGYTF. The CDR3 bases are TGTGCCAGCAGCTTAATTCGGCGGGGGACGGGCGGCTACACCTTC.

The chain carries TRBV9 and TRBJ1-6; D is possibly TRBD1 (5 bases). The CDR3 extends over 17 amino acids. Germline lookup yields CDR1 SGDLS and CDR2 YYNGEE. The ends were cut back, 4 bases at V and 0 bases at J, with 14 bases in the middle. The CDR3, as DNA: TGTGCCAGCAGCAGAGGCGGGGGAAGCTCCTATAATTCACCCCTCCACTTT. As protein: CASSRGGGSSYNSPLHF.

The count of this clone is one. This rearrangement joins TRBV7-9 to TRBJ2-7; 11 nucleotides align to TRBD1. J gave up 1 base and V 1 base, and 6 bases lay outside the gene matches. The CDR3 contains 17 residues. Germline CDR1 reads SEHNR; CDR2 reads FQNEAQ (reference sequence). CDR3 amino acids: CASSLEYGTGGSYEQYF. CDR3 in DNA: TGTGCCAGCAGCTTAGAATACGGGACAGGGGGTTCCTACGAGCAGTACTTC.

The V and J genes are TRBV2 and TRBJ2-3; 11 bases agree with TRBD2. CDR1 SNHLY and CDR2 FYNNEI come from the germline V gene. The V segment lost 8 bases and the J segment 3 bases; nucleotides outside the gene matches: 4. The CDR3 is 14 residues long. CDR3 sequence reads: CASGPSGGTDTQYF. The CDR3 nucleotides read TGTGCCAGCGGACCTAGCGGGGGGACAGATACGCAGTATTTT.

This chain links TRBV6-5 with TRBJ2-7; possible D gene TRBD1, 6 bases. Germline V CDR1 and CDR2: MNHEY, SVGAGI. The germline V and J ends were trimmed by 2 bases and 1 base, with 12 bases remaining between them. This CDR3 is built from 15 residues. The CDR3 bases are TGTGCCAGCAGTTACCAACCACAGGGATCCTACGAGCAGTACTTC. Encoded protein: CASSYQPQGSYEQYF.

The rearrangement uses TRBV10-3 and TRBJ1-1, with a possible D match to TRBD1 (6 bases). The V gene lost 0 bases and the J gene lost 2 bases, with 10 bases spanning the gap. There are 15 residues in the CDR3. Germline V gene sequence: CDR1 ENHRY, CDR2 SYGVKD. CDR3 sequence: CAISESGAGNTEAFF. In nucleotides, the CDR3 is TGTGCCATCAGTGAGTCGGGGGCCGGAAACACTGAAGCTTTCTTT.

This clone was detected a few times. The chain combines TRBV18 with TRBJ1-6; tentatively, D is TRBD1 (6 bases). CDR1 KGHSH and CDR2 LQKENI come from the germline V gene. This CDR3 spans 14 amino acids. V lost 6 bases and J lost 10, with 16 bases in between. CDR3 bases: TGTGCCAGCTCCGCGGGCGGGGGCCAGTCACCCCTCCACTTT. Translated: CASSAGGGQSPLHF.

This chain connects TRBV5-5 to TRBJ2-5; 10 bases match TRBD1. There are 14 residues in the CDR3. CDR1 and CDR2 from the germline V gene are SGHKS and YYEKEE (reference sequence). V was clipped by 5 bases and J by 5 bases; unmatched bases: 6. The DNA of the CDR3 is TGTGCCAGCAGTAGGACAGGGGGTAGCGAGACCCAGTACTTC. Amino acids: CASSRTGGSETQYF. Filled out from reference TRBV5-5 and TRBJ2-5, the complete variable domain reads DAGVTQSPTHLIKTRGQQVTLRCSPISGHKSVSWYQQVLGQGPQFIFQYYEKEERGRGNFPDRFSARQFPNYSSELNVNALLLGDSALYLCASSRTGGSETQYFGPGTRLLVL.

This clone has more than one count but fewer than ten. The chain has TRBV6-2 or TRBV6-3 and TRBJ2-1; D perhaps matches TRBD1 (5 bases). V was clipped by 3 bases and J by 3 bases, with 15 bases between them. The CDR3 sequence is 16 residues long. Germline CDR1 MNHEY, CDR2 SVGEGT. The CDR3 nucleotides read TGTGCCAGCAGTTATACGCGACAGCAAAACTACAATGAGCAGTTCTTC. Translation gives CASSYTRQQNYNEQFF.

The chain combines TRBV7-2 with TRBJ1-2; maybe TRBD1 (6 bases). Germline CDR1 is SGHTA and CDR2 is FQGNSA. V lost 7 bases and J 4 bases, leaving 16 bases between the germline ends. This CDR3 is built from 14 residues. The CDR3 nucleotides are TGTGCCAGCAAGTACTCGGACAGTGGCTATGGCTACACCTTC. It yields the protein CASKYSDSGYGYTF.

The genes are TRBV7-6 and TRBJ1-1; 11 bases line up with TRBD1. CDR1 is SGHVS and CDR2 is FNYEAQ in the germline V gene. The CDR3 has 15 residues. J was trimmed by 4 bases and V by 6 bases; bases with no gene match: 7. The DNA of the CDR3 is TGTGCCAGCAGACAACCGGGACAGGGGGTCACTGAAGCTTTCTTT. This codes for CASRQPGQGVTEAFF.

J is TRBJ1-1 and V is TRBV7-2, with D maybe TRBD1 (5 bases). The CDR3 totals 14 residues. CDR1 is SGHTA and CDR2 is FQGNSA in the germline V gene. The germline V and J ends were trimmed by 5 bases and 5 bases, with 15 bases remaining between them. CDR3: CASSPRQRTTEAFF. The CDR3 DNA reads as TGTGCCAGCAGCCCCAGACAGAGGACGACTGAAGCTTTCTTT.

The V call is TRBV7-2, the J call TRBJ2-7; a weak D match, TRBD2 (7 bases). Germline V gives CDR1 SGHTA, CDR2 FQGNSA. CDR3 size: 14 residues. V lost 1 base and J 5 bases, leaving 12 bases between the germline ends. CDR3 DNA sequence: TGTGCCAGCAGCTTAGGTGGGGGGGCCCACGAGCAGTACTTC. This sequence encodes CASSLGGGAHEQYF.

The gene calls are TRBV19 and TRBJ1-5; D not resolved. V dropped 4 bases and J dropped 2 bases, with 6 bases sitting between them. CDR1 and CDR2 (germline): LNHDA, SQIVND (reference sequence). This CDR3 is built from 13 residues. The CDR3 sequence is CASSRAGNQPQHF. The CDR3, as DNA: TGTGCCAGTAGTAGGGCAGGCAATCAGCCCCAGCATTTT.

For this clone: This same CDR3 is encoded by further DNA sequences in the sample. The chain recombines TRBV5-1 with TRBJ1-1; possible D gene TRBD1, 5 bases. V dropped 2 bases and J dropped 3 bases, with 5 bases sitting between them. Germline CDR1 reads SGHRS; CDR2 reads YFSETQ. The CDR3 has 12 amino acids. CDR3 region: CASSLGDTEAFF. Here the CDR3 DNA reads TGCGCCAGCAGCTTAGGGGACACTGAAGCTTTCTTT.

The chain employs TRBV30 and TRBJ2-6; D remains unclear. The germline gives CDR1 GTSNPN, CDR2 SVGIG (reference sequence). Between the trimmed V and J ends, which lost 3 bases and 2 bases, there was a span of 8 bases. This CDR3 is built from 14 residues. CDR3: CAWRRLAGANVLTF. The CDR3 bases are TGTGCCTGGAGGCGGCTCGCTGGGGCCAACGTCCTGACTTTC.

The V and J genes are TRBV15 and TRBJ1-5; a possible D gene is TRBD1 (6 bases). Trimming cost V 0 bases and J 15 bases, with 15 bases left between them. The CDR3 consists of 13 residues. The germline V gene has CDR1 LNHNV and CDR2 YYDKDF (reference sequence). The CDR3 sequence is CATSRDINRVPHF. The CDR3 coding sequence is TGTGCCACCAGCAGAGACATAAACAGGGTTCCGCATTTT.